The 30 T cell receptor beta chains below all came from one sample that was sequenced in a study of sequential checkpoint blockade in melanoma. Treatment reported: randomized to nivolumab then ipilimumab (arm A) or the reverse (arm B). The data were produced by immunoSEQ multiplex PCR, yet TCRdb's version contains in-frame clones alone and is incomplete. The table lists 20,000 to 25,000 clones, roughly 78% of them singletons. The material sequenced was CD8+ T cells sorted from blood (inferred from file names), taken from a patient given nivolumab and ipilimumab in sequence. These receptor sequences come from a human donor with melanoma.

In this sample, this clone turned up a few times. This rearrangement joins TRBV27 to TRBJ1-2; no definite D call. Germline CDR1 is MNHEY and CDR2 is SMNVEV (reference sequence). V dropped 2 bases and J dropped 2 bases, with 9 bases sitting between them. The CDR3 runs 14 residues. CDR3 region: CASSLKARNYGYTF. The CDR3, as DNA: TGTGCCAGCAGTTTAAAGGCCAGGAACTATGGCTACACCTTC.

The gene calls are TRBV7-3 and TRBJ2-1; 8 bases fit TRBD2. There are 17 residues in the CDR3. With 5 bases clipped from V and 9 bases from J, the junction kept 18 bases outside the gene matches. CDR1 SGHTA and CDR2 FQGTGA come from the germline V gene. CDR3 in DNA: TGTGCCAGCAGCCCCGTCTTGGCCGGGACTAGTGGGGGTGAGCAGTTCTTC. Residues: CASSPVLAGTSGGEQFF.

This sequence joins TRBV30 and TRBJ2-1; 7 bases match TRBD2. The J segment lost 7 bases and the V segment lost 3 bases, leaving 6 bases of the junction unmatched. There are 13 residues in the CDR3. In germline, CDR1 is GTSNPN, CDR2 SVGIG (reference sequence). The CDR3 nucleotides are TGTGCCTGGAGACTAGCGTATACAAATGAGCAGTTCTTC. It codes for CAWRLAYTNEQFF.

This clone has a single count. V usage is TRBV19 and J usage is TRBJ1-2; 7 bases agree with TRBD1. The CDR3 has 16 amino acids. The germline CDR1 and CDR2 sequences are LNHDA and SQIVND (reference sequence). J gave up 6 bases and V 1 base, and 11 bases lay outside the gene matches. The CDR3, as DNA: TGTGCCAGTAGTATAGCGACAGGGTTGCGACTTGATGGCTACACCTTC. Translation: CASSIATGLRLDGYTF.

The rearrangement uses TRBV2 and TRBJ2-1; D not certain. The CDR3 has 17 amino acids. V was clipped by 1 base and J by 0 bases, with 13 bases between them. Germline CDR1 reads SNHLY; CDR2 reads FYNNEI. The CDR3 loop reads CASSEGLQRSSYNEQFF. CDR3 nucleotide sequence: TGTGCCAGCAGTGAAGGGCTCCAGCGCTCCTCCTACAATGAGCAGTTCTTC.

The chain carries TRBV9 and TRBJ2-1; TRBD1 matches 7 bases. Germline values: CDR1 SGDLS, CDR2 YYNGEE. V shed 3 bases, J shed 7 bases, and the junction held 10 bases outside the gene matches. This CDR3 is 15 amino acids long. CDR3 residues: CASSGPWTRGNEQFF. The CDR3 region has the DNA TGTGCCAGCAGCGGCCCTTGGACCAGGGGGAATGAGCAGTTCTTC. Together with reference TRBV9 and TRBJ2-1, the CDR3 gives the full variable domain: DSGVTQTPKHLITATGQRVTLRCSPRSGDLSVYWYQQSLDQGLQFLIQYYNGEERAKGNILERFSAQQFPDLHSELNLSSLELGDSALYFCASSGPWTRGNEQFFGPGTRLTVL.

V and J are TRBV19 and TRBJ2-1; 8 nucleotides match TRBD1. J gave up 9 bases and V 5 bases, and 6 bases lay outside the gene matches. The germline gives CDR1 LNHDA, CDR2 SQIVND (reference sequence). The CDR3 runs to 13 residues. In DNA form, the CDR3 reads TGTGCCAGTAGTCTCGGACAGGGAGGTGAGCAGTTCTTC. It yields the protein CASSLGQGGEQFF.

This clone was counted a few times. This rearrangement joins TRBV6-5 to TRBJ1-1; a weak D match, TRBD1 (6 bases). In germline, CDR1 is MNHEY, CDR2 SVGAGI. The V end lost 0 bases, the J end lost 4 bases, and 12 bases lay between the germline ends. CDR3 size: 15 residues. CDR3 amino acids: CASSYSGQLGTEAFF. As DNA, the CDR3 is TGTGCCAGCAGTTACTCCGGACAGTTGGGCACTGAAGCTTTCTTT.

CDR3 protein: CASSFGRLGYEQYF. CDR3 sequence (DNA): TGTGCCAGCAGCTTCGGCAGGCTGGGCTACGAGCAGTACTTC. This rearrangement joins TRBV11-2 to TRBJ2-7; unclear D gene. CDR1 is SGHAT and CDR2 is FQNNGV in the germline V gene. Trimming took off 3 bases at V and 3 bases at J, with 12 bases between the two ends. CDR3 length equals 14 residues.

V usage is TRBV5-1 and J usage is TRBJ2-5; D is perhaps TRBD2 (6 bases). The CDR3 runs 13 residues. Germline lookup yields CDR1 SGHRS and CDR2 YFSETQ. The V end lost 5 bases, the J end lost 4 bases, and 12 bases lay between the germline ends. The CDR3 DNA follows: TGCGCCAGCAGTGTTACTAGCAGAGAGACCCAGTACTTC. It is translated as CASSVTSRETQYF.

V usage is TRBV19 and J usage is TRBJ1-1; perhaps TRBD1 as D (5 bases). Trimming removed 4 bases at V and 0 bases at J, with 18 bases between. Germline V gene data show CDR1 as LNHDA and CDR2 as SQIVND (reference sequence). This CDR3 is built from 17 residues. The CDR3: CASSRGSGGRMNTEAFF. The CDR3 DNA is TGTGCCAGTAGTAGGGGGTCTGGCGGGAGAATGAACACTGAAGCTTTCTTT. Based on the CDR3 plus reference TRBV19 and TRBJ1-1, the full variable domain is DGGITQSPKYLFRKEGQNVTLSCEQNLNHDAMYWYRQDPGQGLRLIYYSQIVNDFQKGDIAEGYSVSREKKESFPLTVTSAQKNPTAFYLCASSRGSGGRMNTEAFFGQGTRLTVV.

The rearrangement joins TRBV27 to TRBJ2-2; TRBD2 matches at 7 bases. The CDR3 is made up of 15 amino acids. The germline V gene has CDR1 MNHEY and CDR2 SMNVEV (reference sequence). V trimming: 6 bases; J trimming: 5 bases; junction bases outside the gene matches: 9. This CDR3 reads CASRKAGFRTGELFF. In DNA form, the CDR3 reads TGTGCCAGCAGGAAAGCGGGATTCCGAACCGGGGAGCTGTTTTTT.

This chain links TRBV11-2 with TRBJ1-5; 9 nucleotides agree with TRBD1. This CDR3 comprises 16 residues. The germline V gene encodes CDR1 SGHAT and CDR2 FQNNGV. J gave up 1 base and V 5 bases, and 6 bases lay outside the gene matches. The CDR3 sequence is CASSEGQGPSNQPQHF. Written as DNA, the CDR3 is TGTGCCAGCAGCGAGGGACAGGGTCCCAGCAATCAGCCCCAGCATTTT.

Remarks on this clone: The junction departs from the called germline gene at one end, perhaps through a read error. This chain links TRBV7-2 with TRBJ2-6; a weak D match, TRBD1 (5 bases). There are 13 residues in the CDR3. Per the germline V gene, CDR1 is SGHTA and CDR2 is FQGNSA. The CDR3 region has the DNA TGTGCCAGCAGCTTAGGACAGTCTCGTTCTTCGGCTTTC. Translation gives CASSLGQSRSSAF.

This clone was counted a single time. This chain links TRBV29-1 with TRBJ2-5, with a tentative D call TRBD1 (6 bases). Trimming removed 8 bases at V and 0 bases at J, with 10 bases between. CDR1 is SQVTM, CDR2 ANQGSEA, per germline. The CDR3 has 12 residues. The CDR3 spells CSCRDNQETQYF. As DNA, the CDR3 is TGCAGCTGCCGGGACAACCAAGAGACCCAGTACTTC. The variable domain in full, with the rest retrieved from reference TRBV29-1 and TRBJ2-5, is SAVISQKPSRDICQRGTSLTIQCQVDSQVTMMFWYRQQPGQSLTLIATANQGSEATYESGFVIDKFPISRPNLTFSTLTVSNMSPEDSSIYLCSCRDNQETQYFGPGTRLLVL.

The J gene is TRBJ2-7, the V gene TRBV4-2, with 14 bases fitting TRBD2. J was trimmed by 9 bases and V by 1 base; bases with no gene match: 8. Germline lookup yields CDR1 LGHNA and CDR2 YNFKEQ. The CDR3 extends over 16 amino acids. The CDR3 here is CASSQALGLAGVGQYF. As DNA, the CDR3 is TGTGCCAGCAGCCAAGCACTGGGACTAGCGGGAGTGGGGCAGTACTTC.

The J gene is TRBJ2-3, the V gene TRBV28; 8 bases match TRBD1. CDR3 size: 15 residues. The trim removed 2 bases at V and 1 base at J, leaving 2 bases unmatched. In germline, CDR1 is MDHEN, CDR2 SYDVKM. CDR3 DNA: TGTGCCAGCAGTTTAATGGGACAGGGCACAGATACGCAGTATTTT. Protein sequence: CASSLMGQGTDTQYF.

The V and J genes are TRBV15 and TRBJ2-1; 12 bases match TRBD2. The CDR3 sequence is 17 residues long. V dropped 3 bases and J dropped 9; count of bases not matched to a gene: 12. Germline CDR1 is LNHNV and CDR2 is YYDKDF (reference sequence). The CDR3, as DNA: TGTGCCACCAGCAGGGGTACGAGACTAGCGGGAGCTTCTGAGCAGTTCTTC. Protein product: CATSRGTRLAGASEQFF.

This clone was observed a handful of times. The chain links TRBV10-3 to TRBJ1-1, with TRBD1 matching 7 bases. Looked up from germline, CDR1 is ENHRY and CDR2 is SYGVKD. The junction had 10 bases not matched to a gene; V was cut back by 11 bases and J by 1 base. CDR3 size: 14 residues. DNA for the CDR3: TGTGCCTCCCGAGCCGGGACAGAGAACACTGAAGCTTTCTTT. Protein: CASRAGTENTEAFF.

About this clone: Other DNA sequences in the same sample also yield this CDR3. The chain combines TRBV12-5 with TRBJ1-1; weak D call: TRBD1 (5 bases). The V end was cut by 5 bases, the J end by 1 base, with 8 bases between. CDR1 and CDR2 from the germline V gene are LGHNT and FRNRAP. The CDR3 has 13 residues. CDR3 nucleotides: TGTGCTAGTGGTATCCAGGGGAACACTGAAGCTTTCTTT. It encodes CASGIQGNTEAFF. The whole variable domain, remainder taken from reference TRBV12-5 and TRBJ1-1, is DARVTQTPRHKVTEMGQEVTMRCQPILGHNTVFWYRQTMMQGLELLAYFRNRAPLDDSGMPKDRFSAEMPDATLATLKIQPSEPRDSAVYFCASGIQGNTEAFFGQGTRLTVV.

The rearrangement joins TRBV21-1 to TRBJ2-7; the table's D gene call, TRBD1, was not cross checked with the DNA. TRBV21-1 is noted as a pseudogene. This CDR3 comprises 12 residues. CDR3 sequence (DNA): TGTGCCAGCAGCAAACGTTACAACGAGCAGTACTTC. Translation: CASSKRYNEQYF.

CDR3 in DNA: TGTGCCAGCAGTTCGCGCGCGGGAGTATCAGAGACCCAGTACTTC. Its protein is CASSSRAGVSETQYF. This chain links TRBV6-5 with TRBJ2-5, with 7 bases lining up with TRBD2. This CDR3 is built from 15 residues. Trimming removed 4 bases from V and 4 bases from J; junction bases left unmatched: 9. Germline loops: CDR1 MNHEY, CDR2 SVGAGI.

The V call is TRBV19, the J call TRBJ1-5, with a weak D call TRBD1 (5 bases). The CDR3 covers 16 residues. The germline CDR1 and CDR2 sequences are LNHDA and SQIVND (reference sequence). V shed 4 bases and J shed 5 bases, with 18 bases lying between them. CDR3 DNA: TGTGCCAGTAGTAGGGGCGAGGGGAGGTTAGATCAGCCCCAGCATTTT. Its translation is CASSRGEGRLDQPQHF.

This chain uses TRBV7-2 with TRBJ2-1, with 8 positions matching TRBD2. Per the germline V gene, CDR1 is SGHTA and CDR2 is FQGNSA. The CDR3 has 16 residues. V gave up 0 bases and J gave up 4 bases; unmatched junction bases: 5. This CDR3 reads CASSLASSGWYNEQFF. Here the CDR3 DNA reads TGTGCCAGCAGCTTAGCGTCTAGCGGGTGGTACAATGAGCAGTTCTTC.

The V call is TRBV27, the J call TRBJ1-2; TRBD1 is a possible D gene (6 bases). There are 14 residues in the CDR3. Germline V lookup: CDR1 MNHEY, CDR2 SMNVEV (reference sequence). Trimming pared 3 bases from V and 4 bases from J, leaving 12 bases between. CDR3 DNA: TGTGCCAGCAGTTTTCAGACAGGCGTCTATGGCTACACCTTC. Protein: CASSFQTGVYGYTF.

This clone was recorded once. The rearrangement joins TRBV10-1 to TRBJ2-5, with TRBD2 as a possible D gene (5 bases). Trimming removed 9 bases from V and 5 bases from J, with 16 bases in between. CDR3 length equals 13 residues. Per the germline V gene, CDR1 is WNHNN and CDR2 is SYGVQD (reference sequence). The CDR3 DNA sequence: TGCGCCAGTGGTGGCTCCACGGGGGAGACCCAGTACTTC. It yields the protein CASGGSTGETQYF.

The chain uses TRBV28 and TRBJ1-2, with D uncertain. The V end lost 6 bases, the J end lost 7 bases, and 9 bases lay between the germline ends. The CDR3 loop spans 11 amino acids. Germline V lookup: CDR1 MDHEN, CDR2 SYDVKM. The CDR3 coding sequence is TGTGCCAGCAGCGCTACTGTTGGCTACACCTTC. Protein sequence: CASSATVGYTF.

The chain recombines TRBV6-6 with TRBJ1-1, with D possibly matching TRBD1 (5 bases). From germline, CDR1 is MNHNY and CDR2 SVGAGI (reference sequence). V was shortened by 7 bases and J by 3 bases, with 12 bases between the two germline ends. CDR3 length: 13 residues. CDR3 sequence (DNA): TGTGCCAGCAAGCCAGGGATAGACACTGAAGCTTTCTTT. Amino acids: CASKPGIDTEAFF.

The chain employs TRBV19 and TRBJ1-5; weak D call: TRBD1 (6 bases). V lost 1 base, J lost 2 bases, and 12 bases lay in between. CDR1 is LNHDA, CDR2 SQIVND, per germline (reference sequence). The CDR3 length is 16 residues. As DNA, the CDR3 is TGTGCCAGTAGTATAGTTAAAGGGGGTGGCAATCAGCCCCAGCATTTT. It codes for CASSIVKGGGNQPQHF.

The CDR3 sequence is CASSLVGVEQFF. The CDR3, as DNA: TGTGCCAGCAGCTTAGTAGGAGTTGAGCAGTTCTTC. The gene calls are TRBV9 and TRBJ2-1; D remains unclear. Trimming pared 4 bases from V and 9 bases from J, leaving 11 bases between. The V gene's germline CDR1 is SGDLS and CDR2 YYNGEE. The CDR3 is made up of 12 amino acids. Full variable domain (rest looked up from reference TRBV9 and TRBJ2-1): DSGVTQTPKHLITATGQRVTLRCSPRSGDLSVYWYQQSLDQGLQFLIQYYNGEERAKGNILERFSAQQFPDLHSELNLSSLELGDSALYFCASSLVGVEQFFGPGTRLTVL.